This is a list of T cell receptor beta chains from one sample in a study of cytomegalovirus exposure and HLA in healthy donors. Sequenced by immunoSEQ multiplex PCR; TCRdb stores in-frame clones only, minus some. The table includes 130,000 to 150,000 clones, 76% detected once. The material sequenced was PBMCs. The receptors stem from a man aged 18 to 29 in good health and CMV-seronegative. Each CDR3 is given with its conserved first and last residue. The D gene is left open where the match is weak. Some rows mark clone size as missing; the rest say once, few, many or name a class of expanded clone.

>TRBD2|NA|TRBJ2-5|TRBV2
CASSEEGTSGSGEETQYF
TGTGCCAGCAGTGAAGAGGGGACTAGCGGGAGTGGAGAAGAGACCCAGTACTTC
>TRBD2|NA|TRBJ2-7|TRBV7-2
CASSLGGGGRYEQYF
TGTGCCAGCAGCTTAGGGGGCGGGGGACGCTACGAGCAGTACTTC
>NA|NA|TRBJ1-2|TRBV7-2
CASSLGETGRDGYTF
TGTGCCAGCAGCTTAGGCGAGACGGGGAGGGATGGCTACACCTTC
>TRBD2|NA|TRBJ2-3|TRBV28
CATQSGADTQYF
TGTGCCACCCAGAGCGGGGCAGATACGCAGTATTTT
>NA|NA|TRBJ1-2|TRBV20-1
CSANEGYTF
TGCAGTGCTAACGAGGGCTACACCTTC
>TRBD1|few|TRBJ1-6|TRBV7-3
CASSVGQGTSPLHF
TGTGCCAGCAGCGTGGGACAGGGAACATCACCCCTCCACTTT
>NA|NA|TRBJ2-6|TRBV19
CASKGESPGANVLTF
TGTGCCAGTAAGGGGGAATCCCCTGGGGCCAACGTCCTGACTTTC
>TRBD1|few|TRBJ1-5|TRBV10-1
CASRQDRGDYSNQPQHF
TGCGCCAGCAGACAAGACAGGGGCGACTATAGCAATCAGCCCCAGCATTTT
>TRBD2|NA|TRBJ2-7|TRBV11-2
CASSFPAGGDEQYF
TGTGCCAGCAGCTTCCCGGCGGGAGGAGACGAGCAGTACTTC
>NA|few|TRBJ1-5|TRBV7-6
CASSLVEYGQPQHF
TGTGCCAGCAGCTTAGTGGAGTACGGTCAGCCCCAGCATTTT
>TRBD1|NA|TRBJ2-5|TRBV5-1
CASSLVGTGAETQYF
TGCGCCAGCAGCTTGGTGGGGACAGGGGCGGAGACCCAGTACTTC
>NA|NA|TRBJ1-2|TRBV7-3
CASSLSRLDGYTF
TGTGCCAGCAGCTTAAGTCGGTTGGATGGCTACACCTTC
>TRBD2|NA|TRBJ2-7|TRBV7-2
CASSSRTSGTYEQYF
TGTGCCAGCAGCTCCCGAACTAGCGGGACCTACGAGCAGTACTTC
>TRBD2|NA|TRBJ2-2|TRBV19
CASSLGLAGVSGELFF
TGTGCCAGTAGCCTTGGACTAGCGGGAGTATCCGGGGAGCTGTTTTTT
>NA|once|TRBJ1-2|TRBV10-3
CAISERGGDGYTF
TGTGCCATCAGTGAACGGGGAGGGGATGGCTACACCTTC
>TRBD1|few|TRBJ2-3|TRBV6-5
CASSSGTGVTDTQYF
TGTGCCAGCAGCTCCGGGACAGGGGTGACAGATACGCAGTATTTT
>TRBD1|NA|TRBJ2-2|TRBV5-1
CASGIGTGVTGELFF
TGCGCCAGCGGGATTGGGACAGGGGTCACCGGGGAGCTGTTTTTT
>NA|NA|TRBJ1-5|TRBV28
CASKLSNQPQHF
TGTGCCAGCAAACTTAGCAATCAGCCCCAGCATTTT